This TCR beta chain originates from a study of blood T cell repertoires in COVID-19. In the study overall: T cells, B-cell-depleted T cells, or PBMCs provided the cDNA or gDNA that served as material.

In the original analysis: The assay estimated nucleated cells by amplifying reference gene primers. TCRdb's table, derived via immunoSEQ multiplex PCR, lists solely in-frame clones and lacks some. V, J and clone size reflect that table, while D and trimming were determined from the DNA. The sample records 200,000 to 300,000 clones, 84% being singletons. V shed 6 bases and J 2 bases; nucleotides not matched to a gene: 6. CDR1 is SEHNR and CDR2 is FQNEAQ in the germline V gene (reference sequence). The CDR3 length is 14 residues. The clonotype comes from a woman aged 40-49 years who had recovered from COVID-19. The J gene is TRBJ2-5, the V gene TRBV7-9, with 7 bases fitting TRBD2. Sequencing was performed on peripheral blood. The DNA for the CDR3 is TGTGCCAGCAGTCTAGCGGCAAGACAAGAGACCCAGTACTTC. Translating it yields CASSLAARQETQYF.